This TCR beta chain is from a study of T-cell memory formation after mild COVID-19. Trimming shortened V by 1 base and J by 12 bases, and 24 bases separated the two germline ends. The CDR3 covers 16 residues. After 5'RACE with constant-segment primers, TCR alpha and TCR beta cDNA libraries carrying sample barcodes and UMIs were obtained. TCRdb recomputed calls from the 5' RACE reads with MiXCR, one row per CDR3 protein. This table has some 300,000 distinct CDR3 sequences, 20% to 25% appearing once. Specimen: PBMCs or a T cell subset sorted from them (not recorded which). The genes are TRBV12-3 or TRBV12-4 and TRBJ1-1; D perhaps matches TRBD1 (5 bases). The receptor's source is a man between 18 and 29 years old who had mild COVID-19 (a few samples of this study predate the infection). Cell type and time point are not known. In DNA form, the CDR3 reads TGTGCCAGCAGTTTAGGATTGGGCGGACATTATATGTGGTCTTTCTTT. Amino acids: CASSLGLGGHYMWSFF.